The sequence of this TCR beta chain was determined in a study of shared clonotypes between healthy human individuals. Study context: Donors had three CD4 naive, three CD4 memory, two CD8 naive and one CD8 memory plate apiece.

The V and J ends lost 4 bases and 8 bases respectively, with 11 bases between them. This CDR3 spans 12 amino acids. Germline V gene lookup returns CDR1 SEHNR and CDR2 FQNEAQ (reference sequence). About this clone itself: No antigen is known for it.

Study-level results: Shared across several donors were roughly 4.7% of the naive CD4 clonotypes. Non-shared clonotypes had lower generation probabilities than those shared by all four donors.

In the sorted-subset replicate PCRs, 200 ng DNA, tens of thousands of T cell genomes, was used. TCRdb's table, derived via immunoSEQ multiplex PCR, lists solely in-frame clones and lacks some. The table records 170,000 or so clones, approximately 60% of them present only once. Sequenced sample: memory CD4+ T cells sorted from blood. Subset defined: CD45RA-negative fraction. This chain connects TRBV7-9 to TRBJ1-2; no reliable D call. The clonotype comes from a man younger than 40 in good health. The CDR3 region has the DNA TGTGCCAGCAGCTCGGACCCCTACGGCTACACCTTC. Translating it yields CASSSDPYGYTF.